The 28 T cell receptor beta chains below were found in one sample sequenced in a study of blood T cell repertoires in COVID-19 (dated by TCRdb to about 2020). Library preparation employed the immunoSEQ multiplex PCR assay. The clones in this table, taken by TCRdb from immuneACCESS, are in-frame only. Not every clone is retained; where verified, under half of the shortfall comes from an unresolved V gene, and the cause of the rest is unknown. Counted in this sample were some 180,000 clones; roughly 79% of them appeared once. Clones ranked in the top ten supply around 12% of the sample. The specimen was peripheral blood. Receptors were obtained from a woman of 80 years or more with COVID-19, enrolled during active disease.

The chain employs TRBV7-9 and TRBJ2-7; D gene unclear. Germline CDR1 SEHNR, CDR2 FQNEAQ (reference sequence). CDR3 length equals 13 residues. The V end lost 5 bases, the J end lost 4 bases, and 12 bases lay between the germline ends. As DNA, the CDR3 is TGTGCCAGCAGCCCCCCCCGAGTATACGAGCAGTACTTC. It is translated as CASSPPRVYEQYF.

This chain joins TRBV4-3 and TRBJ1-2; TRBD1 is a possible D gene (6 bases). The CDR3 spans 15 residues. The V end was cut by 4 bases, the J end by 2 bases, with 14 bases between. Germline V CDR1 and CDR2: LGHNA, YSLEER. Here the CDR3 DNA reads TGCGCCAGCAGCCTCAGGGGCGGATCGAACTATGGCTACACCTTC. It encodes CASSLRGGSNYGYTF.

The chain is built from TRBV7-2 and TRBJ2-2; perhaps TRBD1 as D (5 bases). V was shortened by 2 bases and J by 1 base, with 5 bases between the two germline ends. The CDR3 runs to 14 residues. Germline values: CDR1 SGHTA, CDR2 FQGNSA. The CDR3 is CASSLTGNTGELFF. CDR3 nucleotides: TGTGCCAGCAGCTTAACAGGGAACACCGGGGAGCTGTTTTTT.

The chain uses TRBV4-3 and TRBJ1-2; 10 bases match TRBD1. Germline V gives CDR1 LGHNA, CDR2 YSLEER. There are 14 residues in the CDR3. J lost 5 bases, V lost 3 bases, and 3 bases had no gene match. The CDR3 bases are TGCGCCAGCAGCCAGGGACAGGGGAAATATGGCTACACCTTC. This encodes CASSQGQGKYGYTF.

J is TRBJ2-1 and V is TRBV6-5, with 7 bases aligning to TRBD2. The length of the CDR3 is 12 residues. The J segment lost 9 bases and the V segment lost 2 bases, leaving 1 base of the junction unmatched. CDR1 and CDR2 (germline): MNHEY, SVGAGI. The CDR3 DNA is TGTGCCAGCAGTTACGGGGAGGGTGAGCAGTTCTTC. Translating gives CASSYGEGEQFF.

Here the CDR3 DNA reads TGTGCCAGCAGCCAAGAGTTCGGTAACTCCTACAATGAGCAGTTCTTC. Translating gives CASSQEFGNSYNEQFF. The V gene is TRBV4-2, the J gene TRBJ2-1; D remains ambiguous. V gave up 0 bases and J gave up 0 bases, with 9 bases separating them. The V gene's germline CDR1 is LGHNA and CDR2 YNFKEQ. The CDR3 has 16 amino acids.

CDR3 nucleotide sequence: TGTGCCAGCAGCCAAGATCCGGGCGAGCAGTACTTC. Protein product: CASSQDPGEQYF. The V gene is TRBV3-1 (or the pseudogene TRBV3-2), the J gene TRBJ2-7; no definite D call. The CDR3 is 12 amino acids. Trimming stripped 0 bases from V and 6 bases from J, with 6 bases between. Per germline, CDR1 LGHDT and CDR2 YNNKEL (reference sequence).

The V and J genes are TRBV18 and TRBJ2-7, with TRBD1 matching over 9 bases. The CDR3 is made up of 15 amino acids. From germline, CDR1 is KGHSH and CDR2 LQKENI. Trimming at V came to 0 bases and at J to 4 bases, leaving 4 bases not matched to a gene. CDR3 region: CASSPPDRGEYEQYF. The CDR3 DNA reads as TGTGCCAGCTCACCACCCGACAGGGGGGAGTACGAGCAGTACTTC.

The chain combines TRBV11-3 with TRBJ1-1; tentatively, D is TRBD1 (5 bases). The V end was cut by 2 bases, the J end by 5 bases, with 15 bases between. The CDR3 sequence is 15 residues long. Germline V gene sequence: CDR1 SGHNT, CDR2 YENEEA. CDR3 protein: CASSLSGALGTEAFF. CDR3 sequence (DNA): TGTGCCAGCAGCTTAAGCGGGGCCTTAGGGACTGAAGCTTTCTTT.

This chain connects TRBV5-1 to TRBJ1-1, with 10 bases fitting TRBD1. The J segment lost 5 bases and the V segment lost 3 bases, leaving 10 bases of the junction unmatched. This CDR3 has 16 residues. Germline V lookup: CDR1 SGHRS, CDR2 YFSETQ. The CDR3 reads CASSSGQGLRGTEAFF. CDR3 DNA: TGCGCCAGCAGCTCGGGACAGGGGTTAAGGGGGACTGAAGCTTTCTTT.

The table lists this clone with a few counts. The rearrangement joins TRBV5-1 to TRBJ1-1; TRBD1 agrees at 7 bases. The CDR3 runs 14 residues. J was trimmed by 4 bases and V by 3 bases; bases with no gene match: 6. Germline CDR1 is SGHRS and CDR2 is YFSETQ. The CDR3, as DNA: TGCGCCAGCAGCTGGGGGGACAGAGGCACTGAAGCTTTCTTT. The encoded protein is CASSWGDRGTEAFF. The variable domain in full, with the rest retrieved from reference TRBV5-1 and TRBJ1-1, is KAGVTQTPRYLIKTRGQQVTLSCSPISGHRSVSWYQQTPGQGLQFLFEYFSETQRNKGNFPGRFSGRQFSNSRSEMNVSTLELGDSALYLCASSWGDRGTEAFFGQGTRLTVV.

This clone came up a few times. The chain carries TRBV3-1 (or the pseudogene TRBV3-2) and TRBJ1-2; D perhaps matches TRBD1 (5 bases). V gave up 4 bases and J gave up 5 bases, with 11 bases separating them. This CDR3 spans 13 amino acids. Germline V gene lookup returns CDR1 LGHDT and CDR2 YNNKEL (reference sequence). In nucleotides, the CDR3 is TGTGCCAGCAGCCCGCGACAGTCTTATGGCTACACCTTC. It yields the protein CASSPRQSYGYTF.

The J gene is TRBJ1-2, the V gene TRBV6-2 or TRBV6-3, with D unclear. Germline V gene sequence: CDR1 MNHEY, CDR2 SVGEGT. CDR3 length equals 14 residues. V was trimmed by 2 bases and J by 5 bases, leaving 12 bases between them. The CDR3 protein is CASSYGSLEYGYTF. The CDR3 nucleotides read TGTGCCAGCAGTTACGGATCCCTGGAGTATGGCTACACCTTC.

The J gene is TRBJ1-2, the V gene TRBV5-5; 10 bases fit TRBD1. CDR3 length equals 16 residues. V lost 6 bases, J lost 1 base, and 9 bases stayed unmatched. Germline CDR1 and CDR2: SGHKS and YYEKEE (reference sequence). This CDR3 is CASNSLRDRGNYGYTF. In DNA form, the CDR3 reads TGTGCCAGCAACTCTCTCCGGGACAGGGGTAACTATGGCTACACCTTC.

The V gene is TRBV7-8, the J gene TRBJ1-2, with 9 bases aligning to TRBD1. J was trimmed by 3 bases and V by 3 bases; bases with no gene match: 8. The CDR3 contains 16 residues. CDR1 and CDR2 (germline): SGHVS, FQNEAQ. Here the CDR3 DNA reads TGTGCCAGCAGCTTGGCCACCGGGACAGGGTACTATGGCTACACCTTC. This gives the protein CASSLATGTGYYGYTF. Variable domain in full (rest from reference TRBV7-8 and TRBJ1-2): GAGVSQSPRYKVAKRGQDVALRCDPISGHVSLFWYQQALGQGPEFLTYFQNEAQLDKSGLPSDRFFAERPEGSVSTLKIQRTQQEDSAVYLCASSLATGTGYYGYTFGSGTRLTVV.

The V gene is TRBV28, the J gene TRBJ2-7; possible D gene TRBD2, 5 bases. The CDR3 is made up of 15 amino acids. Per germline, CDR1 MDHEN and CDR2 SYDVKM. The germline V and J ends were trimmed by 2 bases and 4 bases, with 15 bases remaining between them. CDR3 sequence reads: CASSLGGGGGYEQYF. CDR3 coding DNA: TGTGCCAGCAGTTTAGGCGGCGGAGGTGGGTACGAGCAGTACTTC.

This clone has just a few counts. The CDR3 spells CASTVGARVLETQYF. The DNA of the CDR3 is TGTGCCAGCACCGTAGGGGCCAGGGTGTTGGAGACCCAGTACTTC. The J gene is TRBJ2-5, the V gene TRBV2; D may be TRBD1 (5 bases). CDR3 length equals 15 residues. Germline CDR1 and CDR2: SNHLY and FYNNEI. V was shortened by 7 bases and J by 5 bases, with 20 bases between the two germline ends.

The V call is TRBV7-6, the J call TRBJ2-1; no clear D gene. V shed 5 bases and J shed 9 bases, with 14 bases lying between them. CDR1 and CDR2 (germline): SGHVS, FNYEAQ. The CDR3 is 13 residues long. CDR3 nucleotide sequence: TGTGCCAGCAGCCCCACGATAGTCGGTGAGCAGTTCTTC. This sequence encodes CASSPTIVGEQFF.

CDR3 sequence: CASSLSGGSYEQYF. The CDR3 DNA reads TGTGCCAGCAGCTTATCAGGGGGTTCCTACGAGCAGTACTTC. The chain recombines TRBV13 with TRBJ2-7; 7 nucleotides agree with TRBD1. The ends lost 2 bases at V and 1 base at J; junction bases unmatched: 2. This CDR3 comprises 14 residues. Looked up from germline, CDR1 is PRHDT and CDR2 is FYEKMQ (reference sequence).

The chain combines TRBV7-6 with TRBJ2-1, with 9 bases that match TRBD2. This CDR3 comprises 15 residues. The ends lost 2 bases at V and 7 bases at J; junction bases unmatched: 6. Germline CDR1 SGHVS, CDR2 FNYEAQ. The CDR3: CASSLIAGVRNEQFF. CDR3 nucleotide sequence: TGTGCCAGCAGCTTAATAGCGGGAGTAAGGAATGAGCAGTTCTTC.

The DNA of the CDR3 is TGTGCCAGCAGCAGGGACAGGGATTTGAACACTGAAGCTTTCTTT. Protein product: CASSRDRDLNTEAFF. The V call is TRBV7-2, the J call TRBJ1-1; 9 bases line up with TRBD1. This CDR3 is built from 15 residues. V shed 5 bases, J shed 0 bases, and the junction held 4 bases outside the gene matches. In germline, CDR1 is SGHTA, CDR2 FQGNSA.

A single count supports this clone. The DNA of the CDR3 is TGTGCCAGCAGAAAGGTTGAGGGCTCCAACTATGGCTACACCTTC. The encoded protein is CASRKVEGSNYGYTF. V is TRBV7-9 and J is TRBJ1-2, with D unresolved. V was cut by 6 bases and J by 2 bases, with 16 bases left in between. The CDR3 totals 15 residues. CDR1 and CDR2 (germline): SEHNR, FQNEAQ (reference sequence).

The rearrangement uses TRBV4-2 and TRBJ2-3; a weak D match, TRBD2 (5 bases). Deletions cut 0 bases from V and 2 bases from J, with 15 bases between. Germline CDR1 and CDR2: LGHNA and YNFKEQ. The CDR3 runs 17 residues. In DNA, the CDR3 is TGTGCCAGCAGCCAAGAGGTGGGCGGAGGCATCACAGATACGCAGTATTTT. Translated: CASSQEVGGGITDTQYF.

This clone was seen only a few times. The CDR3: CASSDERINSPLHF. The CDR3 DNA is TGTGCCAGCAGCGACGAGCGGATTAATTCACCCCTCCACTTT. The chain links TRBV7-2 to TRBJ1-6, with no clear D. Germline lookup yields CDR1 SGHTA and CDR2 FQGNSA. The CDR3 has 14 amino acids. V shed 5 bases and J shed 6 bases, with 11 bases lying between them. The whole variable domain, remainder taken from reference TRBV7-2 and TRBJ1-6, is GAGVSQSPSNKVTEKGKDVELRCDPISGHTALYWYRQSLGQGLEFLIYFQGNSAPDKSGLPSDRFSAERTGGSVSTLTIQRTQQEDSAVYLCASSDERINSPLHFGNGTRLTVT.

The chain links TRBV9 to TRBJ2-2; no clear D gene. Germline CDR1 SGDLS, CDR2 YYNGEE. This CDR3 is built from 15 residues. V lost 1 base and J 4 bases, leaving 11 bases between the germline ends. CDR3 sequence reads: CASSVTSYSTGELFF. For the CDR3, the DNA is TGTGCCAGCAGCGTAACATCTTACAGCACCGGGGAGCTGTTTTTT.

The V and J genes are TRBV28 and TRBJ1-2; 7 nucleotides line up with TRBD1. Germline lookup yields CDR1 MDHEN and CDR2 SYDVKM. V shed 4 bases and J 6 bases; nucleotides not matched to a gene: 11. CDR3 length: 15 residues. In DNA, the CDR3 is TGTGCCAGCAGTTCCCTAGGGGGCGGATTTGATGGCTACACCTTC. Translation gives CASSSLGGGFDGYTF.

J is TRBJ1-6 and V is TRBV3-1 (or the pseudogene TRBV3-2); TRBD1 matches at 7 bases. The V gene end was trimmed by 3 bases and the J gene end by 6 bases; junction bases not matched to a gene: 2. The CDR3 covers 14 residues. Germline CDR1 reads LGHDT; CDR2 reads YNNKEL (reference sequence). The CDR3 sequence is CASSQTGINSPLHF. Here the CDR3 DNA reads TGTGCCAGCAGCCAGACAGGGATTAATTCACCCCTCCACTTT.

This clone was detected only a few times. V usage is TRBV10-3 and J usage is TRBJ1-1; the match to TRBD1 covers 7 bases. Trimming took 4 bases from V and 0 from J; bases not matched to a gene: 11. This CDR3 comprises 17 residues. Germline CDR1 reads ENHRY; CDR2 reads SYGVKD. CDR3: CAISVLEGGFMNTEAFF. CDR3 DNA: TGTGCCATCAGTGTTCTTGAAGGGGGCTTCATGAACACTGAAGCTTTCTTT.